This T cell receptor (beta chain) was retrieved from a study of identical twins. As concerns this clonotype: Antigen unknown.

The CDR3 is 15 amino acids. Trimming stripped 5 bases from V and 4 bases from J, with 17 bases between. In germline, CDR1 is SGHVS, CDR2 FNYEAQ. Findings and limits, study-wide: Whereas memory repertoires showed no such difference, abundant cord blood beta clonotypes carried fewer insertions. The study found excess low generation probability among twin-shared out-of-frame alpha sequences.

TCRdb itself ran the 5' RACE reads through MiXCR, one entry per CDR3 protein. The table has 410,000 or so distinct CDR3 sequences, about 18% seen once. The source material was naive T cells sorted from blood. This chain connects TRBV7-6 to TRBJ1-1; D may be TRBD1 (5 bases). The sequence was collected from a man aged 50-59 years in good health. As DNA, the CDR3 is TGTGCCAGCAGCCCCCGGTCCGGGGCTGGCACTGAAGCTTTCTTT. It yields the protein CASSPRSGAGTEAFF.